One and the same sample provided the 27 T cell receptor beta chains below, sequenced in a study of breast tumors, draining lymph nodes, adjacent tissues. Axillary draining lymph nodes of breast cancer patients supplied the node samples. TCRdb ran MiXCR on the multiplex PCR reads and lists one entry per CDR3 protein. The sample has 150,000 or so distinct CDR3 sequences, 30% to 40% seen once. Source material: axillary lymph node tissue. These receptors were taken from a female donor with breast cancer. Some clones in this sample may be carry-over from other donors' samples.

With respect to this clonotype: A much larger clone sits a single nucleotide away, making a read error possible. The conserved phenylalanine or tryptophan is not found at the CDR3 terminus, so this likely reflects a read error. The chain links TRBV6-2 or TRBV6-3 to TRBJ1-5; the D gene is possibly TRBD1 (6 bases). The germline V and J ends were trimmed by 7 bases and 0 bases, with 10 bases remaining between them. The CDR3 is made up of 14 amino acids. The germline gives CDR1 MNHEY, CDR2 SVGEGT. The CDR3 protein is CASTGTNSNQPQHL. The CDR3 bases are TGTGCCAGCACGGGGACAAATAGCAATCAGCCCCAGCATCTT.

On this clonotype: Possible read error: a much larger clone is one base away. This CDR3 reads CASSMGNTICF. CDR3 DNA: TGTGCCAGCAGTATGGGAAACACCATATGTTTT. The gene calls are TRBV7-3 and TRBJ1-3; D is uncertain. The CDR3 covers 11 residues. CDR1 is SGHTA, CDR2 FQGTGA, per germline.

This clonotype appeared many times. This chain joins TRBV10-3 and TRBJ1-5; D is perhaps TRBD1 (6 bases). The V end was cut by 2 bases, the J end by 0 bases, with 11 bases between. Germline CDR1 ENHRY, CDR2 SYGVKD. CDR3 length equals 16 residues. The CDR3 loop reads CAISERDTLSNQPQHF. The CDR3 nucleotides read TGTGCCATCAGTGAGAGGGACACCCTTAGCAATCAGCCCCAGCATTTT.

This clonotype has at least ten counts. The chain carries TRBV2 and TRBJ1-4; TRBD1 might be the D (6 bases). V lost 7 bases and J 8 bases, leaving 17 bases between the germline ends. Germline assignment: CDR1 SNHLY and CDR2 FYNNEI. This CDR3 region has 14 residues. DNA of the CDR3: TGTGCCAGCATTTTAGACAGGAGCGGCGAAAAACTGTTTTTT. Translation gives CASILDRSGEKLFF.

V and J are TRBV7-6 and TRBJ2-7; D is unclear. V was pared by 4 bases and J by 6 bases, with 13 bases between. Germline V gene lookup returns CDR1 SGHVS and CDR2 FNYEAQ. CDR3 size: 13 residues. The CDR3: CASSSSRLSEQYF. The CDR3 DNA follows: TGTGCCAGCAGCTCGTCTAGGTTGAGCGAGCAGTACTTC.

This clonotype appeared many times. This chain connects TRBV12-3 or TRBV12-4 to TRBJ2-3, with D uncertain. The CDR3 is 17 amino acids. With 2 bases removed from V and 0 bases from J, the gap between germline ends came to 15 bases. CDR3 sequence: CASSLSFGGFSTDTQYF. CDR3 nucleotide sequence: TGTGCCAGCAGTTTAAGTTTCGGCGGTTTTAGCACAGATACGCAGTATTTT.

This clonotype was recorded many times. The V call is TRBV20-1, the J call TRBJ2-4; D gene unclear. Germline V CDR1 and CDR2: DFQATT, SNEGSKA (reference sequence). This CDR3 contains 12 residues. Between the trimmed V and J ends, which lost 3 bases and 6 bases, there was a span of 9 bases. The CDR3 bases are TGCAGTGCTAGTGATACAGCAAACATTCAGTACTTC. This gives the protein CSASDTANIQYF.

This clonotype was seen repeatedly, ten times or more. This chain joins TRBV2 and TRBJ1-2; D gene ambiguous. In germline, CDR1 is SNHLY, CDR2 FYNNEI. The CDR3 extends over 14 amino acids. The V end was cut by 1 base, the J end by 7 bases, with 13 bases between. CDR3 in amino acids: CASSEVSLIFGYTF. The CDR3 DNA reads TGTGCCAGCAGTGAAGTATCCCTCATCTTTGGCTACACCTTC.

With respect to this clonotype: A much larger clone lies a single base off, so this may be a read error. Here the CDR3 reads CASSMIGLAEDQPQHF. For the CDR3, the DNA is TGTGCCAGTAGTATGATTGGTCTGGCAGAGGATCAGCCCCAGCATTTT. The rearrangement links TRBV19 to TRBJ1-5; D is unresolved. The CDR3 spans 16 residues. Germline assignment: CDR1 LNHDA and CDR2 SQIVND (reference sequence). With 3 bases removed from V and 5 bases from J, the gap between germline ends came to 17 bases. Full variable domain (remainder filled in from reference TRBV19 and TRBJ1-5): DGGITQSPKYLFRKEGQNVTLSCEQNLNHDAMYWYRQDPGQGLRLIYYSQIVNDFQKGDIAEGYSVSREKKESFPLTVTSAQKNPTAFYLCASSMIGLAEDQPQHFGDGTRLSIL.

This clonotype was seen ten or more times. This sequence joins TRBV10-3 and TRBJ1-5; 7 bases fit TRBD1. The CDR3 is 15 residues long. With V trimmed by 3 bases and J by 2 bases, 4 bases remained unmatched. CDR1 and CDR2 (germline): ENHRY, SYGVKD. The CDR3 spells CAISDGDSGNQPQHF. CDR3 coding DNA: TGTGCCATCAGTGATGGGGACAGTGGCAATCAGCCCCAGCATTTT.

This clonotype was picked up a small number of times. The V call is TRBV5-1, the J call TRBJ2-5, with D perhaps TRBD2 (6 bases). The germline gives CDR1 SGHRS, CDR2 YFSETQ. Trimming shortened V by 3 bases and J by 8 bases, and 17 bases separated the two germline ends. CDR3 length equals 14 residues. The CDR3 protein is CASSSGDLGDTQYF. CDR3 nucleotides: TGCGCCAGCAGCTCGGGGGACCTGGGGGACACCCAGTACTTC.

This clonotype was observed a handful of times. The V call is TRBV20-1, the J call TRBJ1-2; the D is unclear. Trimming stripped 4 bases from V and 0 bases from J, with 12 bases between. This CDR3 comprises 14 residues. Germline V gene sequence: CDR1 DFQATT, CDR2 SNEGSKA (reference sequence). CDR3 nucleotides: TGCAGTGCTACCCTTCGGCTAGCTAACTATGGCTACACCTTC. This encodes CSATLRLANYGYTF.

This clonotype was recorded many times. This rearrangement joins TRBV6-1 to TRBJ1-5; maybe TRBD1 (6 bases). Germline lookup yields CDR1 MNHNS and CDR2 SASEGT. Trimming stripped 7 bases from V and 3 bases from J, with 19 bases between. This CDR3 has 16 residues. The CDR3 spells CASIRTGGGNNQPQHF. As DNA, the CDR3 is TGTGCCAGCATTCGAACGGGGGGCGGTAACAATCAGCCCCAGCATTTT.

At least ten counts were recorded for this clonotype. The chain couples TRBV28 to TRBJ1-6, with 7 bases lining up with TRBD1. V shed 7 bases and J 5 bases; nucleotides not matched to a gene: 8. From germline, CDR1 is MDHEN and CDR2 SYDVKM. This CDR3 comprises 15 residues. CDR3 sequence: CASTRGGLNNSPLHF. The DNA of the CDR3 is TGTGCCAGCACCAGGGGGGGGCTCAATAATTCACCCCTCCACTTT.

In its sample, this clonotype was seen a few times. The chain combines TRBV12-3 or TRBV12-4 with TRBJ2-2; 8 positions match TRBD2. Losses at the gene ends were 3 bases for V and 7 bases for J; bases not matched to a gene: 7. The CDR3 spans 15 residues. CDR3 residues: CASSFGGGRVGELFF. The CDR3 DNA follows: TGTGCCAGCAGTTTCGGGGGGGGGCGGGTCGGGGAGCTGTTTTTT.

In the case of this clonotype: Relative to the germline gene, one junction end is altered; a read error may explain this. The V call is TRBV27, the J call TRBJ1-2; 7 bases are shared with TRBD1. This CDR3 has 17 amino acids. The germline V gene has CDR1 MNHEY and CDR2 SMNVEV (reference sequence). CDR3 DNA sequence: TGTGCCAGCAGTTTAAACGTCGGAAGGGGGCGGGTCTATGGCTACGCCTTC. Its translation is CASSLNVGRGRVYGYAF.

This clonotype has a count of ten or more. The chain employs TRBV7-3 and TRBJ1-2; TRBD1 matches 9 bases. Losses at the gene ends were 0 bases for V and 5 bases for J; bases not matched to a gene: 4. The CDR3 has 15 residues. Per the germline V gene, CDR1 is SGHTA and CDR2 is FQGTGA. CDR3 nucleotide sequence: TGTGCCAGCAGCTTAACCGCGACAGGGGGTTATGGCTACACCTTC. Residues: CASSLTATGGYGYTF.

This clonotype was seen ten or more times. At one of its ends the junction is not consistent with the germline gene, which may arise from a read error. J is TRBJ2-7 and V is TRBV5-8, with no clear D. Germline V gives CDR1 SGHTS, CDR2 YDEGEE. This CDR3 region has 11 residues. For the CDR3, the DNA is TGTGCCAGCAGCCTCCGCGGCGAGAAGTACTTC. Residues: CASSLRGEKYF.

This clonotype was observed many times. The chain joins TRBV9 to TRBJ2-7; D might be TRBD1 (6 bases). Trimming shortened V by 0 bases and J by 3 bases, and 13 bases separated the two germline ends. CDR3 length: 15 residues. Germline loops: CDR1 SGDLS, CDR2 YYNGEE. The CDR3 is CASSVASQGNYEQYF. The CDR3 nucleotides are TGTGCCAGCAGCGTAGCGAGTCAGGGGAACTACGAGCAGTACTTC. Supplemented by reference TRBV9 and TRBJ2-7, the full variable domain reads DSGVTQTPKHLITATGQRVTLRCSPRSGDLSVYWYQQSLDQGLQFLIQYYNGEERAKGNILERFSAQQFPDLHSELNLSSLELGDSALYFCASSVASQGNYEQYFGPGTRLTVT.

This clonotype came up many times. CDR3: CAYRGYSNQPQHF. In DNA, the CDR3 is TGTGCCTACAGGGGTTATAGCAATCAGCCCCAGCATTTT. The chain recombines TRBV30 with TRBJ1-5; 7 nucleotides agree with TRBD1. The length of the CDR3 is 13 residues. Germline CDR1 GTSNPN, CDR2 SVGIG (reference sequence). V shed 7 bases and J 0 bases; nucleotides not matched to a gene: 3.

Many counts were recorded for this clonotype. The chain is built from TRBV28 and TRBJ1-2; D not certain. Germline CDR1 is MDHEN and CDR2 is SYDVKM. V gave up 2 bases and J gave up 5 bases, with 12 bases separating them. CDR3 length: 14 amino acids. CDR3 sequence (DNA): TGTGCCAGCAGTTTAAGGGCCAAATGGTATGGCTACACCTTC. Translated, it gives CASSLRAKWYGYTF.

This clonotype was found many times. V is TRBV20-1 and J is TRBJ1-6; tentative D call: TRBD1 (5 bases). Germline V gives CDR1 DFQATT, CDR2 SNEGSKA (reference sequence). There are 14 residues in the CDR3. Trimming took 5 bases from V and 6 from J, leaving 14 bases between them. The CDR3 loop reads CSASTGGINSPLHF. CDR3 DNA: TGCAGTGCTTCAACGGGGGGGATTAATTCACCCCTCCACTTT.

This clonotype appeared many times. The rearrangement joins TRBV6-1 to TRBJ2-6, with D tentatively TRBD1 (5 bases). V shed 1 base and J shed 1 base, with 20 bases lying between them. CDR1 is MNHNS and CDR2 is SASEGT in the germline V gene. There are 20 residues in the CDR3. The DNA for the CDR3 is TGTGCCAGCAGTGAAGTGGTTAGGGGCCGCCTGGGGTCTGGGGCCAACGTCCTGACTTTC. This encodes CASSEVVRGRLGSGANVLTF.

This clonotype was seen a single time. The chain couples TRBV5-6 to TRBJ2-2, with 7 nucleotides matching TRBD2. The trim removed 7 bases at V and 4 bases at J, leaving 7 bases unmatched. This CDR3 region has 14 residues. Germline CDR1 and CDR2: SGHDT and YYEEEE. CDR3 DNA sequence: TGTGCCAGCGGGTTCGGGGGGACCACCGGGGAGCTGTTTTTT. As protein: CASGFGGTTGELFF.

This clonotype came up a few times. CDR3 sequence: CATYRGSANQPQHF. In nucleotides, the CDR3 is TGTGCCACCTACCGAGGGAGTGCCAATCAGCCCCAGCATTTT. The chain combines TRBV28 with TRBJ1-5; D is ambiguous. Germline V gene data show CDR1 as MDHEN and CDR2 as SYDVKM. The CDR3 contains 14 residues. The V and J ends lost 10 bases and 3 bases respectively, with 16 bases between them.

Comment on this clonotype: Just one base apart from a much larger clone, this may be a read error. Because it lacks the conserved phenylalanine or tryptophan at the end, this CDR3 is likely a read error. The CDR3 nucleotides read TGTGCCAGCAGAGTAGGGTGGGAAGAGACCCAGTACTCC. As protein: CASRVGWEETQYS. This chain links TRBV9 with TRBJ2-5; D call uncertain. Germline V lookup: CDR1 SGDLS, CDR2 YYNGEE. The CDR3 contains 13 residues.

This clonotype was detected many times. V usage is TRBV12-3 or TRBV12-4 and J usage is TRBJ2-7; TRBD2 aligns across 11 bases. CDR3 length: 14 amino acids. The trim removed 6 bases at V and 5 bases at J, leaving 6 bases unmatched. The CDR3 protein is CASRPRLAGNEQYF. The CDR3 DNA sequence: TGTGCCAGCAGGCCCCGACTAGCGGGGAACGAGCAGTACTTC.